This section outlines one T cell receptor beta chain sequence together with its context. The protocol was immunoSEQ multiplex PCR, while the TCRdb copy is restricted to in-frame clones and leaves out a portion. The sample gives about 2 million clones, around 95% of which show up once; 0.13% is in the top ten. The data are from a study of shared clonotypes between healthy human individuals. Whole-study context: Sampling drew on donors who were a couple of women and a few men aged 18 to 49.

CDR1 SGHKS and CDR2 YYEKEE come from the germline V gene (reference sequence). The CDR3 spans 14 residues. Trimming removed 4 bases from V and 2 bases from J; junction bases left unmatched: 5. Sequenced input: naive CD4+ T cells sorted from blood. Subset defined: CD45RA+ positively selected. This sequence originates from a man younger than 35 in good health. The chain carries TRBV5-5 and TRBJ1-1; 7 nucleotides line up with TRBD1. CDR3 loop: CASSNYRGNTEAFF. The CDR3 region has the DNA TGTGCCAGCAGCAACTACAGGGGAAACACTGAAGCTTTCTTT.